These 21 T cell receptor beta chains were all obtained from the same sample, sequenced in a study of cytomegalovirus exposure and HLA in healthy donors. PCR primers comprised 60 Vbeta and 13 Jbeta primers. Produced via immunoSEQ multiplex PCR; TCRdb's table is partial and in-frame only. The table has some 210,000 clones, roughly 80% seen once. Material: PBMCs. These receptor sequences come from a woman younger than 45 in good health and CMV-seropositive.

The V call is TRBV6-1, the J call TRBJ2-7, with D possibly being TRBD1 (6 bases). Germline-derived CDR1 and CDR2 are MNHNS and SASEGT. Trimming took off 1 base at V and 3 bases at J, with 10 bases between the two ends. The CDR3 runs to 14 residues. For the CDR3, the DNA is TGTGCCAGCAGTGAAGACAGGGTAATCTACGAGCAGTACTTC. It is translated as CASSEDRVIYEQYF.

This clone has more than one count but fewer than ten. Other DNA sequences in this sample translate to the same CDR3. The CDR3 protein is CASSLTGDTEAFF. The DNA of the CDR3 is TGCGCCAGCAGCTTGACGGGAGACACTGAAGCTTTCTTT. The chain recombines TRBV5-1 with TRBJ1-1; no reliable D call. Germline V CDR1 and CDR2: SGHRS, YFSETQ. The CDR3 extends over 13 amino acids. V dropped 1 base and J dropped 3 bases, with 7 bases sitting between them.

The chain couples TRBV6-6 to TRBJ2-5; 8 bases agree with TRBD2. Germline V gene data show CDR1 as MNHNY and CDR2 as SVGAGI (reference sequence). After removal of 7 bases from V and 7 bases from J, the junction contained 11 bases not matched to a gene. The CDR3 covers 14 residues. The CDR3 reads CASTTTGGPPTQYF. DNA of the CDR3: TGTGCCAGCACGACAACGGGGGGGCCCCCGACCCAGTACTTC.

CDR3: CASSGNRVAKNIQYF. CDR3 DNA sequence: TGCGCCAGCAGCGGGAACAGGGTTGCCAAAAACATTCAGTACTTC. The V call is TRBV10-1, the J call TRBJ2-4; TRBD1 might be the D (6 bases). Germline V gene sequence: CDR1 WNHNN, CDR2 SYGVQD (reference sequence). V dropped 6 bases and J dropped 1 base, with 13 bases sitting between them. CDR3 length: 15 residues.

In its sample, this clone was seen once. The chain couples TRBV18 to TRBJ1-4, with TRBD1 identical over 9 bases. In germline, CDR1 is KGHSH, CDR2 LQKENI. The CDR3 sequence is 21 residues long. Unmatched junction bases numbered 20, after V lost 6 bases and J lost 0 bases. The CDR3 loop reads CASSPRAPGQGIGATNEKLFF. In DNA, the CDR3 is TGTGCCAGCTCCCCAAGGGCACCGGGACAGGGAATAGGAGCAACTAATGAAAAACTGTTTTTT. Full variable domain (missing parts from reference TRBV18 and TRBJ1-4): NAGVMQNPRHLVRRRGQEARLRCSPMKGHSHVYWYRQLPEEGLKFMVYLQKENIIDESGMPKERFSAEFPKEGPSILRIQQVVRGDSAAYFCASSPRAPGQGIGATNEKLFFGSGTQLSVL.

This sequence joins TRBV7-9 and TRBJ1-1; D gene ambiguous. Germline V gene sequence: CDR1 SEHNR, CDR2 FQNEAQ (reference sequence). The CDR3 contains 17 residues. The germline V and J ends were trimmed by 3 bases and 4 bases, with 21 bases remaining between them. CDR3: CASSFLGGDINGTEAFF. The CDR3 DNA reads TGTGCCAGCAGCTTTTTAGGCGGTGATATAAACGGCACTGAAGCTTTCTTT.

There are a few counts of this clone. The chain recombines TRBV5-1 with TRBJ2-6; 11 nucleotides line up with TRBD1. The CDR3 contains 17 residues. Losses at the gene ends were 2 bases for V and 1 base for J; bases not matched to a gene: 2. Germline values: CDR1 SGHRS, CDR2 YFSETQ. CDR3 sequence: CASSLGQGASGANVLTF. The CDR3 bases are TGCGCCAGCAGCTTAGGACAGGGGGCGTCTGGGGCCAACGTCCTGACTTTC.

The gene calls are TRBV9 and TRBJ2-5; 7 bases line up with TRBD1. V was pared by 0 bases and J by 5 bases, with 13 bases of the junction left unmatched. The CDR3 spans 17 residues. Germline values: CDR1 SGDLS, CDR2 YYNGEE. This CDR3 reads CASSVGASGQSGETQYF. The CDR3 region has the DNA TGTGCCAGCAGCGTAGGAGCATCGGGACAGTCTGGGGAGACCCAGTACTTC.

This clone was observed a handful of times. V usage is TRBV7-2 and J usage is TRBJ1-4, with D maybe TRBD1 (5 bases). Trimming left V 1 base short and J 6 bases short, with 9 bases between. CDR1 is SGHTA and CDR2 is FQGNSA in the germline V gene. The CDR3 is 14 residues long. CDR3 in amino acids: CASSLGPGYEKLFF. CDR3 DNA: TGTGCCAGCAGCTTAGGGCCAGGGTATGAAAAACTGTTTTTT.

This clone was detected only once. This chain uses TRBV30 with TRBJ2-3; 12 bases fit TRBD2. Per the germline V gene, CDR1 is GTSNPN and CDR2 is SVGIG (reference sequence). V shed 3 bases, J shed 0 bases, and the junction held 16 bases outside the gene matches. The CDR3 sequence is 20 residues long. The CDR3, as DNA: TGTGCCTGGAGATCCCCGGGACTAGCGGGCGGAGGGTCTAGCACAGATACGCAGTATTTT. Its translation is CAWRSPGLAGGGSSTDTQYF.

The J gene is TRBJ2-1, the V gene TRBV14; D call uncertain. The CDR3 is 13 amino acids. Looked up from germline, CDR1 is SGHDN and CDR2 is FVKESK. The V and J ends lost 3 bases and 0 bases respectively, with 3 bases between them. In nucleotides, the CDR3 is TGTGCCAGCAGCCAGGCCTCCTACAATGAGCAGTTCTTC. As protein: CASSQASYNEQFF.

On this clone: Other DNA sequences in this specimen translate into the identical CDR3. The chain uses TRBV27 and TRBJ1-1; D possibly corresponds to TRBD1 (5 bases). Trimming shortened V by 3 bases and J by 5 bases, and 10 bases separated the two germline ends. This CDR3 region has 13 residues. In germline, CDR1 is MNHEY, CDR2 SMNVEV (reference sequence). The CDR3 region has the DNA TGTGCCAGCAGTTTCATTGGGGGGACTGAAGCTTTCTTT. As protein: CASSFIGGTEAFF.

This chain connects TRBV28 to TRBJ2-1, with 7 bases aligning to TRBD2. From germline, CDR1 is MDHEN and CDR2 SYDVKM. The CDR3 runs 12 residues. V was pared by 4 bases and J by 15 bases, with 9 bases of the junction left unmatched. CDR3 loop: CASSWGGELGFF. The CDR3 nucleotides are TGTGCCAGCAGTTGGGGAGGGGAGTTGGGGTTCTTC.

This chain connects TRBV28 to TRBJ1-2, with 7 bases lining up with TRBD1. With V trimmed by 3 bases and J by 3 bases, 7 bases remained unmatched. In germline, CDR1 is MDHEN, CDR2 SYDVKM. This CDR3 region has 15 residues. DNA for the CDR3: TGTGCCAGCAGTTTCGGGACAGATATTCACTATGGCTACACCTTC. Translation gives CASSFGTDIHYGYTF.

The rearrangement links TRBV4-1 to TRBJ2-5, with D tentatively TRBD2 (5 bases). This CDR3 is built from 16 residues. Germline CDR1 MGHRA, CDR2 YSYEKL. V lost 3 bases to trimming and J lost 1 base, with 15 bases between them. The CDR3 is CASSHPTWEFQETQYF. The CDR3 coding sequence is TGCGCCAGCAGCCATCCTACCTGGGAGTTCCAAGAGACCCAGTACTTC.

The chain carries TRBV4-2 and TRBJ1-4; 7 positions agree with TRBD1. The CDR3 is 16 amino acids. V lost 1 base to trimming and J lost 5 bases; unmatched junction nucleotides: 7. Germline V gene data show CDR1 as LGHNA and CDR2 as YNFKEQ. The CDR3 DNA reads as TGTGCCAGCAGCCAAGTGGCGGGACAGCTAAATGAAAAACTGTTTTTT. Translating gives CASSQVAGQLNEKLFF.

This sequence joins TRBV28 and TRBJ2-4; 7 bases match TRBD2. The CDR3 is 15 amino acids. V shed 1 base, J shed 9 bases, and the junction held 9 bases outside the gene matches. Germline CDR1 and CDR2: MDHEN and SYDVKM. The CDR3 DNA reads TGTGCCAGCAGTTTATCAGGACTAGGTGGCGTCATTCAGTACTTC. This sequence encodes CASSLSGLGGVIQYF.

The chain joins TRBV6-4 to TRBJ2-1; 8 bases are a match to TRBD2. Germline V CDR1 and CDR2: MRHNA, SNTAGT. Losses at the gene ends were 3 bases for V and 4 bases for J; bases not matched to a gene: 2. CDR3 length: 14 amino acids. CDR3 sequence (DNA): TGTGCCAGCAGTGATGGCGGGGGGTACAATGAGCAGTTCTTC. This translates into CASSDGGGYNEQFF.

V usage is TRBV30 and J usage is TRBJ1-5; 8 nucleotides match TRBD1. This CDR3 has 15 residues. Germline V gene data show CDR1 as GTSNPN and CDR2 as SVGIG (reference sequence). V lost 1 base and J lost 2; bases outside the gene matches: 4. The CDR3 reads CAWSGGQAGNQPQHF. CDR3 nucleotide sequence: TGTGCCTGGAGTGGGGGACAGGCTGGCAATCAGCCCCAGCATTTT.

This clone was detected only a few times. J is TRBJ1-1 and V is TRBV2, with D unclear. Trimming shortened V by 6 bases and J by 1 base, and 12 bases separated the two germline ends. The CDR3 runs 14 residues. The V gene's germline CDR1 is SNHLY and CDR2 FYNNEI. The CDR3 sequence: CASRAVVTNTEAFF. CDR3 DNA: TGTGCCAGCAGGGCGGTTGTCACGAACACTGAAGCTTTCTTT.

The V and J genes are TRBV5-6 and TRBJ2-1, with a possible D match to TRBD2 (6 bases). CDR1 SGHDT and CDR2 YYEEEE come from the germline V gene. V was trimmed by 2 bases and J by 6 bases, leaving 21 bases between them. The CDR3 totals 17 residues. In DNA form, the CDR3 reads TGTGCCAGCAGCTTTCGGGGGACCTTATTTCGCCGCAATGAGCAGTTCTTC. Protein sequence: CASSFRGTLFRRNEQFF. The full variable domain, rest sourced from reference TRBV5-6 and TRBJ2-1, is DAGVTQSPTHLIKTRGQQVTLRCSPKSGHDTVSWYQQALGQGPQFIFQYYEEEERQRGNFPDRFSGHQFPNYSSELNVNALLLGDSALYLCASSFRGTLFRRNEQFFGPGTRLTVL.